Listed below are T cell receptor beta chains from one sample, sequenced in a study of T cell responses to AZD1222 COVID-19 vaccine. Clones were sequenced by immunoSEQ multiplex PCR, and TCRdb holds only the in-frame ones, with some missing. The profile covers 140,000 to 150,000 clones, with 85% to 95% appearing a single time and over 7.5% taken by the ten largest. The sample was peripheral blood, taken on day 0 of AZD1222 vaccination. These receptors originate from an adult in good health. The CDR3 runs from the conserved cysteine through the conserved F or W. D genes are given only for firm matches. Some rows mark clone size as missing; the rest say once, few, many or name a class of expanded clone.

J | D | V | size | DNA | CDR3
TRBJ1-1 | . | TRBV11-3 | . | TGTGCCAGCAGCTTAAACGCTGAAGCTTTCTTT | CASSLNAEAFF
TRBJ2-1 | TRBD1 | TRBV7-3 | . | TGTGCCAGCGGTTGGGGGGACAGGGGTAGAAATGAGCAGTTCTTC | CASGWGDRGRNEQFF
TRBJ1-2 | . | TRBV7-6 | . | TGTGCCAGCAGCCTACCCGCCCTGGGGGAGGATGGCTACACCTTC | CASSLPALGEDGYTF
TRBJ1-1 | . | TRBV5-5 | . | TGTGCCAGCAGTTCCCCGGGACTTCGGGGTACTGAAGCTTTCTTT | CASSSPGLRGTEAFF
TRBJ2-7 | TRBD1 | TRBV2 | . | TGTGCCAGCAGGGGGACAGCCCAGAACTACGAGCAGTACTTC | CASRGTAQNYEQYF
TRBJ2-7 | TRBD1 | TRBV28 | . | TGTGCCAGCGGCCGGGACAGACCACTTTTC | CASGRDRPLF
TRBJ1-2 | . | TRBV2 | . | TGTGCCAGCAGTGGCGGAGGGGAGGTTGATGGCTACACCTTC | CASSGGGEVDGYTF
TRBJ1-3 | . | TRBV12-3/TRBV12-4 | . | TGTGCCGGGGGGGGTGCTGGAAACACCATATATTTT | CAGGGAGNTIYF
TRBJ1-2 | . | TRBV5-1 | . | TGCGCCAGCAGACTACTATATGAACTGCAGAACTATGGCTACACCTTC | CASRLLYELQNYGYTF
TRBJ1-1 | . | TRBV30 | . | TGTGCCTGGAGTCCGGACGGAATGAAAGCTTTCTTT | CAWSPDGMKAFF
TRBJ2-5 | . | TRBV5-4 | . | TGTGCCAGCAGCTTGCAGGGTAGTGAGACCCAGTACTTC | CASSLQGSETQYF
TRBJ1-2 | TRBD1 | TRBV15 | . | TGTGCCACCAGCAGAGATACAGGGGGCGCCTATGGCTACACCTTC | CATSRDTGGAYGYTF
TRBJ2-1 | TRBD1 | TRBV27 | . | TGTGCCAGCAGAATAGGCGCTCCGGGACAGGGTTCTTACAATGAGCAGTTCTTC | CASRIGAPGQGSYNEQFF
TRBJ2-7 | . | TRBV7-2 | . | TGTGCCAGCAGCTTCGGGGGCTCCTACGAGCAGTACTTC | CASSFGGSYEQYF
TRBJ2-2 | TRBD2 | TRBV4-1 | . | TGCGCCAGCAGCCACTACGCCTATTGGGACTACCTTACCGCGAACACCGGGGAGCTGTTTTTT | CASSHYAYWDYLTANTGELFF
TRBJ2-6 | TRBD1 | TRBV19 | . | TGTGCCAGTAAGTTACAGGGGGCTGGGGCCAACGTCCTGACTTTC | CASKLQGAGANVLTF
TRBJ1-1 | . | TRBV29-1 | . | TGCAGCGTGGGACGGGCTTACGCTGAAGCTTTCTTT | CSVGRAYAEAFF
TRBJ2-3 | . | TRBV18 | . | TGTGCCAGCTCACCGCAAGAGGGGGCAGATACGCAGTATTTT | CASSPQEGADTQYF
TRBJ2-6 | . | TRBV7-3 | . | TGTGCCAGCAGCTCAGACCGGGAGTCCGGGGCCAACGTCCTGACTTTC | CASSSDRESGANVLTF
TRBJ1-2 | . | TRBV5-6 | . | TGTGCCAGCAGCTTGGTGGGAAGCTATGGCTACACCTTC | CASSLVGSYGYTF
TRBJ1-1 | . | TRBV6-6 | . | TGTGCCAGCAGCGTCAGGGTCACTGAAGCTTTCTTT | CASSVRVTEAFF
TRBJ2-1 | TRBD1 | TRBV5-1 | once | TGCGCCAGCAGAAAAATAGGACAGGGAAACAATGAGCAGTTCTTC | CASRKIGQGNNEQFF
TRBJ1-2 | TRBD1 | TRBV5-6 | . | TGTGCCAGCAGCGGGGAGGGGGCCGGAGACACCTTC | CASSGEGAGDTF
TRBJ2-7 | . | TRBV5-1 | . | TGCGCCAGCAGCTTATACATGGGTGAATCCTACGAGCAGTACTTC | CASSLYMGESYEQYF
TRBJ1-6 | . | TRBV11-2 | . | TGTGCCAGCAGCGCGCGGTCACGGCGGGGTTCACCCCTCCACTTT | CASSARSRRGSPLHF